These 31 T cell receptor beta chains were sequenced from one sample in a study of memory CD4+ T cells and cytomegalovirus serostatus. The sort gate was single viable CD3+CD4+CD8-CD45RO+ cells for memory CD4+ T cells. Assay: immunoSEQ multiplex PCR; the TCRdb copy retains only in-frame clones and omits some. The sample gives 64,000 or so clones, 77% of which show up once; about 0.9% is in the top ten. Sequenced: memory CD4+ T cells from blood. The receptors here all came from an adult in good health and CMV-seronegative.

The V gene is TRBV19, the J gene TRBJ1-2; 8 nucleotides match TRBD1. CDR3 length equals 13 residues. Looked up from germline, CDR1 is LNHDA and CDR2 is SQIVND (reference sequence). The V and J ends lost 8 bases and 3 bases, in that order; junction bases with no gene match: 5. In nucleotides, the CDR3 is TGTGCCAGTTCCAGGGGGCGCGACTATGGCTACACCTTC. This sequence encodes CASSRGRDYGYTF.

This chain uses TRBV2 with TRBJ2-3; D might be TRBD1 or TRBD2, each matching 5 bases. The germline CDR1 and CDR2 sequences are SNHLY and FYNNEI. The CDR3 runs 14 residues. V was shortened by 4 bases and J by 5 bases, with 13 bases between the two germline ends. The CDR3 sequence: CASSVGLAGDTQYF. The CDR3 DNA is TGTGCCAGCAGTGTGGGGCTAGCAGGAGATACGCAGTATTTT.

This sequence joins TRBV10-2 and TRBJ1-5, with 7 nucleotides matching TRBD1. V shed 5 bases, J shed 6 bases, and the junction held 13 bases outside the gene matches. This CDR3 comprises 16 residues. Germline-derived CDR1 and CDR2 are WSHSY and SAAADI. CDR3 bases: TGCGCCAGCAGTCCCCCAGGGGGGGATGGGAGTCAGCCCCAGCATTTT. This sequence encodes CASSPPGGDGSQPQHF.

V usage is TRBV10-2 and J usage is TRBJ1-3; tentatively, D is TRBD1 (6 bases). Trimming took off 5 bases at V and 0 bases at J, with 11 bases between the two ends. The CDR3 has 15 amino acids. Germline values: CDR1 WSHSY, CDR2 SAAADI. In DNA, the CDR3 is TGCGCCAGCAGTTCACAGGGTTCCTCTGGAAACACCATATATTTT. Translation gives CASSSQGSSGNTIYF.

The chain has TRBV4-2 and TRBJ1-2; D perhaps matches TRBD1 (5 bases). This CDR3 is 16 amino acids long. V was cut by 3 bases and J by 6 bases, with 20 bases left in between. Germline assignment: CDR1 LGHNA and CDR2 YNFKEQ. CDR3 region: CASSHDSSPEGHGYTF. As DNA, the CDR3 is TGTGCCAGCAGCCACGACAGCTCTCCCGAGGGGCATGGCTACACCTTC.

The rearrangement links TRBV6-1 to TRBJ2-1, with D possibly being TRBD1 (6 bases). Looked up from germline, CDR1 is MNHNS and CDR2 is SASEGT. Trimming pared 5 bases from V and 4 bases from J, leaving 12 bases between. This CDR3 spans 14 amino acids. The DNA of the CDR3 is TGTGCCAGCAGTTCTCAGGGACAATACAATGAGCAGTTCTTC. Translating it yields CASSSQGQYNEQFF.

This clone occurred a few times. The chain combines TRBV15 with TRBJ1-1; no definite D call. The CDR3 has 15 residues. Germline CDR1 reads LNHNV; CDR2 reads YYDKDF (reference sequence). V was clipped by 0 bases and J by 1 base, with 9 bases between them. As DNA, the CDR3 is TGTGCCACCAGCAGAGATCTACGGGGGAACACTGAAGCTTTCTTT. This gives the protein CATSRDLRGNTEAFF.

J is TRBJ1-4 and V is TRBV7-9; 10 bases map to TRBD1. This CDR3 contains 17 residues. V was clipped by 3 bases and J by 6 bases; unmatched bases: 10. CDR1 is SEHNR and CDR2 is FQNEAQ in the germline V gene (reference sequence). The CDR3: CASSFLVTGTGDEKLFF. CDR3 in DNA: TGTGCCAGCAGCTTCCTAGTCACCGGGACAGGGGATGAAAAACTGTTTTTT.

The J gene is TRBJ1-5, the V gene TRBV15; D not certain. Germline assignment: CDR1 LNHNV and CDR2 YYDKDF (reference sequence). The germline V and J ends were trimmed by 2 bases and 5 bases, with 4 bases remaining between them. The CDR3 contains 12 residues. The CDR3 spells CATSRRDQPQHF. As DNA, the CDR3 is TGTGCCACCAGCAGAAGGGATCAGCCCCAGCATTTT.

V and J are TRBV2 and TRBJ1-5; D unresolved. Germline V gene lookup returns CDR1 SNHLY and CDR2 FYNNEI. The CDR3 consists of 13 residues. The V gene lost 3 bases and the J gene lost 0 bases, with 3 bases spanning the gap. CDR3 region: CASSDSSNQPQHF. The CDR3 DNA reads TGTGCCAGCAGTGACAGTAGCAATCAGCCCCAGCATTTT.

This clone was recorded once. The rearrangement links TRBV5-4 to TRBJ2-1; TRBD1 is a possible D gene (6 bases). The germline gives CDR1 SGHNT, CDR2 YYREEE (reference sequence). The CDR3 spans 14 residues. Trimming pared 1 base from V and 9 bases from J, leaving 14 bases between. This chain's CDR3 is CASSLPRVGGEQFF. In nucleotides, the CDR3 is TGTGCCAGCAGCTTGCCGCGGGTAGGGGGTGAGCAGTTCTTC.

The chain combines TRBV9 with TRBJ2-7, with 8 bases aligning to TRBD2. The CDR3 is 16 amino acids. The germline V gene has CDR1 SGDLS and CDR2 YYNGEE. The trim removed 0 bases at V and 4 bases at J, leaving 9 bases unmatched. CDR3 region: CASSVGETGGLYEQYF. In DNA form, the CDR3 reads TGTGCCAGCAGCGTAGGAGAAACGGGAGGGCTTTACGAGCAGTACTTC.

This chain uses TRBV27 with TRBJ2-1; D is perhaps TRBD1 (7 bases). The germline V gene has CDR1 MNHEY and CDR2 SMNVEV (reference sequence). V lost 4 bases and J lost 7, with 17 bases in between. CDR3 length equals 15 residues. The CDR3 loop reads CASSSPKQGRNEQFF. In DNA form, the CDR3 reads TGTGCCAGCAGTTCCCCCAAACAGGGGAGGAATGAGCAGTTCTTC.

The chain employs TRBV7-9 and TRBJ1-5; 9 nucleotides line up with TRBD1. The CDR3 consists of 17 residues. Per the germline V gene, CDR1 is SEHNR and CDR2 is FQNEAQ (reference sequence). J was trimmed by 5 bases and V by 1 base; bases with no gene match: 9. The CDR3 nucleotides read TGTGCCAGCAGCTTAGGGTTGGGCCGGGACAGGGATCAGCCCCAGCATTTT. Amino acids: CASSLGLGRDRDQPQHF.

This clone was detected once. The J gene is TRBJ1-1, the V gene TRBV5-1, with no clear D. The CDR3 has 14 residues. CDR1 is SGHRS and CDR2 is YFSETQ in the germline V gene. The germline V and J ends were trimmed by 2 bases and 2 bases, with 10 bases remaining between them. This CDR3 is CASSLTTVNTEAFF. The CDR3 DNA sequence: TGCGCCAGCAGCTTAACGACGGTCAACACTGAAGCTTTCTTT. Combining the CDR3 with reference TRBV5-1 and TRBJ1-1 gives the whole variable domain KAGVTQTPRYLIKTRGQQVTLSCSPISGHRSVSWYQQTPGQGLQFLFEYFSETQRNKGNFPGRFSGRQFSNSRSEMNVSTLELGDSALYLCASSLTTVNTEAFFGQGTRLTVV.

V and J are TRBV27 and TRBJ2-7, with 9 bases aligning to TRBD2. V dropped 1 base and J dropped 0; count of bases not matched to a gene: 7. This CDR3 comprises 17 residues. Germline V lookup: CDR1 MNHEY, CDR2 SMNVEV (reference sequence). The CDR3 bases are TGTGCCAGCAGTTTATATCCCCAGCGGGGGGCCTCCTACGAGCAGTACTTC. Translating gives CASSLYPQRGASYEQYF.

This clone was picked up one time. This sequence joins TRBV18 and TRBJ1-2; D unclear. The germline V gene encodes CDR1 KGHSH and CDR2 LQKENI. The ends were cut back, 2 bases at V and 4 bases at J, with 14 bases in the middle. This CDR3 region has 15 residues. The CDR3 protein is CASSPDVGVGYGYTF. The CDR3 coding sequence is TGTGCCAGCTCACCAGATGTGGGTGTGGGCTATGGCTACACCTTC. The whole variable domain, remainder taken from reference TRBV18 and TRBJ1-2, is NAGVMQNPRHLVRRRGQEARLRCSPMKGHSHVYWYRQLPEEGLKFMVYLQKENIIDESGMPKERFSAEFPKEGPSILRIQQVVRGDSAAYFCASSPDVGVGYGYTFGSGTRLTVV.

The CDR3 DNA sequence: TGTGCCAGCAGCTTTAGCGGGACCAGCAGCGGAAACACCATATATTTT. It encodes CASSFSGTSSGNTIYF. The J gene is TRBJ1-3, the V gene TRBV5-5, with TRBD1 as a possible D gene (5 bases). Per the germline V gene, CDR1 is SGHKS and CDR2 is YYEKEE (reference sequence). V lost 2 bases and J 4 bases, leaving 16 bases between the germline ends. The length of the CDR3 is 16 residues.

V and J are TRBV10-1 and TRBJ2-2; D remains unclear. The V and J ends lost 2 bases and 1 base respectively, with 8 bases between them. This CDR3 is built from 15 residues. Looked up from germline, CDR1 is WNHNN and CDR2 is SYGVQD (reference sequence). In DNA form, the CDR3 reads TGCGCCAGCAGTGAGATTTCAGGGAACACCGGGGAGCTGTTTTTT. Translation gives CASSEISGNTGELFF.

The chain combines TRBV6-1 with TRBJ2-3; perhaps D is TRBD1 or TRBD2 (5 bases each). The V end lost 3 bases, the J end lost 7 bases, and 29 bases lay between the germline ends. Germline CDR1 MNHNS, CDR2 SASEGT. This CDR3 has 19 residues. CDR3 DNA: TGTGCCAGCAGTGAGCCCCCATCTCGGGTGAGGAGGACACCTAATACGCAGTATTTT. It codes for CASSEPPSRVRRTPNTQYF.

This sequence joins TRBV25-1 and TRBJ2-3; no clear D gene. Germline-derived CDR1 and CDR2 are MGHDK and SYGVNS. There are 11 residues in the CDR3. The V gene lost 4 bases and the J gene lost 15 bases, with 14 bases spanning the gap. DNA of the CDR3: TGTGCCAGCAGTGTGGGATACGCAGCTTATTTT. Translated: CASSVGYAAYF.

V gene TRBV5-1 combines with J gene TRBJ1-2; possible D gene TRBD1, 6 bases. There are 14 residues in the CDR3. Germline CDR1 and CDR2: SGHRS and YFSETQ. With 0 bases removed from V and 4 bases from J, the gap between germline ends came to 10 bases. The CDR3 nucleotides are TGCGCCAGCAGCTTGGCAGGGGATATCTATGGCTACACCTTC. Encoded protein: CASSLAGDIYGYTF.

V is TRBV2 and J is TRBJ2-3; 7 bases line up with TRBD2. With 7 bases clipped from V and 0 bases from J, the junction kept 7 bases outside the gene matches. The CDR3 extends over 15 amino acids. Germline loops: CDR1 SNHLY, CDR2 FYNNEI. The CDR3 here is CASTINGGSTDTQYF. The CDR3 region has the DNA TGTGCCAGCACCATAAACGGGGGGAGCACAGATACGCAGTATTTT.

This clone was detected only a few times. This chain joins TRBV10-1 and TRBJ2-2, with D unresolved. The V end was cut by 2 bases, the J end by 7 bases, with 8 bases between. The CDR3 length is 13 residues. Germline V CDR1 and CDR2: WNHNN, SYGVQD (reference sequence). Written as DNA, the CDR3 is TGCGCCAGCAGTGAGAGGGATGGCGGGGAGCTGTTTTTT. As protein: CASSERDGGELFF.

V and J are TRBV30 and TRBJ2-3; 7 bases agree with TRBD1. The CDR3 runs to 12 residues. Germline V CDR1 and CDR2: GTSNPN, SVGIG (reference sequence). Germline trimming cut 4 bases from V and 10 bases from J; bases unmatched to any gene: 8. CDR3 region: CAWNFWDSAQYF. The CDR3, as DNA: TGTGCCTGGAACTTCTGGGACAGTGCGCAGTATTTT.

There are many counts of this clone. The chain employs TRBV19 and TRBJ1-5; TRBD1 aligns across 7 bases. Germline trimming cut 6 bases from V and 3 bases from J; bases unmatched to any gene: 8. CDR3 length equals 15 residues. The germline gives CDR1 LNHDA, CDR2 SQIVND (reference sequence). In nucleotides, the CDR3 is TGTGCCAGTAGACCCGGACAGGTCATCAATCAGCCCCAGCATTTT. This sequence encodes CASRPGQVINQPQHF.

This clone was counted a single time. This chain's CDR3 is CASSRTGSVPYNEQFF. The CDR3 bases are TGTGCCAGTAGCCGGACAGGATCTGTCCCCTACAATGAGCAGTTCTTC. This rearrangement joins TRBV19 to TRBJ2-1; TRBD1 agrees at 7 bases. CDR1 and CDR2 (germline): LNHDA, SQIVND (reference sequence). Germline trimming cut 6 bases from V and 2 bases from J; bases unmatched to any gene: 10. The CDR3 is 16 amino acids.

A word on this clone: Other DNA sequences in this sample translate to the same CDR3. The chain recombines TRBV19 with TRBJ2-5; D is tentatively TRBD1 or TRBD2 (5 bases each). This CDR3 has 12 residues. From germline, CDR1 is LNHDA and CDR2 SQIVND (reference sequence). V lost 1 base to trimming and J lost 5 bases, with 5 bases between them. The CDR3 sequence: CASSIGGETQYF. For the CDR3, the DNA is TGTGCCAGTAGTATAGGGGGGGAGACCCAGTACTTC. Variable domain in full (rest from reference TRBV19 and TRBJ2-5): DGGITQSPKYLFRKEGQNVTLSCEQNLNHDAMYWYRQDPGQGLRLIYYSQIVNDFQKGDIAEGYSVSREKKESFPLTVTSAQKNPTAFYLCASSIGGETQYFGPGTRLLVL.

The chain uses TRBV19 and TRBJ1-2; TRBD1 matches 8 bases. From germline, CDR1 is LNHDA and CDR2 SQIVND (reference sequence). There are 12 residues in the CDR3. With 8 bases clipped from V and 8 bases from J, the junction kept 7 bases outside the gene matches. The CDR3 protein is CASRTGLDGYTF. The DNA of the CDR3 is TGTGCCAGTCGGACAGGGTTAGACGGCTACACCTTC. Filled out from reference TRBV19 and TRBJ1-2, the complete variable domain reads DGGITQSPKYLFRKEGQNVTLSCEQNLNHDAMYWYRQDPGQGLRLIYYSQIVNDFQKGDIAEGYSVSREKKESFPLTVTSAQKNPTAFYLCASRTGLDGYTFGSGTRLTVV.

The J gene is TRBJ1-2, the V gene TRBV28; TRBD1 matches 11 bases. The CDR3 length is 15 residues. Trimming cost V 6 bases and J 9 bases; bases outside gene matches: 12. Germline V gene lookup returns CDR1 MDHEN and CDR2 SYDVKM. This chain's CDR3 is CASRRPGQGEDSYTF. The CDR3 DNA sequence: TGTGCCAGCAGGAGACCGGGACAGGGGGAGGATAGCTACACCTTC.

The chain recombines TRBV6-5 with TRBJ2-1; D possibly corresponds to TRBD2 (6 bases). Germline CDR1 reads MNHEY; CDR2 reads SVGAGI. CDR3 length: 15 residues. V was cut by 6 bases and J by 4 bases, with 16 bases left in between. CDR3 coding DNA: TGTGCCAGCAGCCCTCTATGGAGGGGTTACAATGAGCAGTTCTTC. Amino acid sequence: CASSPLWRGYNEQFF.